This paragraph covers one T cell receptor beta chain sequence. The data stem from a study of blood T cell repertoires in COVID-19. Study information: Acute-phase and convalescent COVID-19 samples originated in the United States, Italy and Spain. The analysed material was cDNA or gDNA that came from T cells, B-cell-depleted T cells, or PBMCs.

Original handling: Using reference gene primer amplification, nucleated cell counts were estimated. Sequenced by immunoSEQ multiplex PCR; TCRdb stores in-frame clones only, minus some. The V and J calls and clone size are taken from that table; D and trimming were inferred from the DNA. The sample lists about 78,000 clones; about 88% were seen once. The trim removed 5 bases at V and 2 bases at J, leaving 17 bases unmatched. This CDR3 is built from 18 residues. The germline CDR1 and CDR2 sequences are SGHVS and FQNEAQ. This sequence joins TRBV7-8 and TRBJ2-5; TRBD1 matches 7 bases. This TCR derives from a man aged 65 to 85 with active or convalescent COVID-19. The sample taken for sequencing was peripheral blood. The CDR3 DNA reads as TGTGCCAGCAGCCTGTACCTCCGGGACAGCCCGCGGCAAGAGACCCAGTACTTC. This gives the protein CASSLYLRDSPRQETQYF.